This passage covers 2 T cell receptor beta chains from one sample sequenced in a study of T cell responses to AZD1222 COVID-19 vaccine (dated by TCRdb to 2020 to 2022). Libraries were built with the immunoSEQ multiplex PCR assay. The immuneACCESS repertoire file appears here via TCRdb, limited to in-frame rearrangements. These files lack a portion of the clones; in checked studies, under half of the deficit traces to unresolved V genes, and the cause of the others is not known. This sample has 99,000 or so clones in its table, and 93% of those were observed once. In total, the top ten clones hold approximately 5% of the sample. The intended sense of this specimen's time point label: baseline before first vaccination. The sequencing used peripheral blood, collected on day 0 of AZD1222 vaccination. These receptors were obtained from an adult in good health.

The J gene is TRBJ2-7, the V gene TRBV6-6; TRBD2 agrees at 8 bases. Germline CDR1 is MNHNY and CDR2 is SVGAGI (reference sequence). The CDR3 consists of 15 residues. V lost 5 bases, J lost 3 bases, and 9 bases stayed unmatched. The CDR3 region has the DNA TGTGCCAGCAGTGTCAGCGGGAGTGGGCGCTACGAGCAGTACTTC. Translation gives CASSVSGSGRYEQYF.

The chain has TRBV19 and TRBJ1-5; 8 nucleotides line up with TRBD1. This CDR3 is 13 amino acids long. V lost 4 bases and J lost 7; bases outside the gene matches: 3. Germline CDR1 LNHDA, CDR2 SQIVND (reference sequence). CDR3 loop: CASSNQGAQPQHF. The CDR3 nucleotides read TGTGCCAGTAGTAATCAGGGGGCCCAGCCCCAGCATTTT.